The 4 T cell receptor beta chains below were found in one sample sequenced in a study of blood T cell repertoires in COVID-19 (dated by TCRdb to 2018 to 2020). Library preparation used the immunoSEQ multiplex PCR assay. TCRdb retrieved this table from immuneACCESS and kept in-frame rearrangements only. Not all clones are present; in checked studies, unresolved V genes account for under half, and no reason is known for the remainder. A total of roughly 100,000 clones appear in this sample, around 90% of them only once. The ten largest clonotypes hold 3.9% of the sample. The material sequenced was peripheral blood. The receptors shown here come from a woman in her forties or fifties in a cohort sampled during active COVID-19.

The chain is built from TRBV7-2 and TRBJ2-2; the match to TRBD1 covers 7 bases. Trimming at V came to 6 bases and at J to 3 bases, leaving 7 bases not matched to a gene. Germline loops: CDR1 SGHTA, CDR2 FQGNSA. The CDR3 totals 15 residues. The CDR3 sequence: CASREDRRHTGELFF. In DNA, the CDR3 is TGTGCCAGCAGAGAGGACAGGCGACACACCGGGGAGCTGTTTTTT. The full variable domain, in which reference TRBV7-2 and TRBJ2-2 provide the parts outside the CDR3, is GAGVSQSPSNKVTEKGKDVELRCDPISGHTALYWYRQSLGQGLEFLIYFQGNSAPDKSGLPSDRFSAERTGGSVSTLTIQRTQQEDSAVYLCASREDRRHTGELFFGEGSRLTVL.

The chain is built from TRBV6-1 and TRBJ2-2, with D tentatively TRBD1 (6 bases). CDR1 is MNHNS, CDR2 SASEGT, per germline. There are 15 residues in the CDR3. Trimming stripped 1 base from V and 4 bases from J, with 10 bases between. CDR3 protein: CASSEVGAGTGELFF. CDR3 nucleotides: TGTGCCAGCAGTGAAGTGGGGGCGGGCACCGGGGAGCTGTTTTTT.

The rearrangement uses TRBV10-3 and TRBJ2-3, with 8 nucleotides matching TRBD1. Germline V CDR1 and CDR2: ENHRY, SYGVKD. Trimming took 5 bases from V and 4 from J; bases not matched to a gene: 5. The CDR3 spans 14 residues. The CDR3 is CAISKDREADTQYF. The CDR3 coding sequence is TGTGCCATCAGTAAGGACAGGGAGGCAGATACGCAGTATTTT.

This clone was found a few times. The chain employs TRBV28 and TRBJ1-5; 8 nucleotides agree with TRBD1. CDR1 is MDHEN and CDR2 is SYDVKM in the germline V gene. The CDR3 totals 16 residues. V gave up 2 bases and J gave up 2 bases; unmatched junction bases: 5. The DNA for the CDR3 is TGTGCCAGCAGTTTACGACAGGGGCAGGGCAATCAGCCCCAGCATTTT. Protein product: CASSLRQGQGNQPQHF.